Below are 16 T cell receptor beta chains sequenced from a single sample in a study of CD8 T cells in ankylosing spondylitis. TCRdb recomputed calls from the 5' RACE reads with MiXCR, one row per CDR3 protein. The sample yields approximately 260,000 distinct CDR3 sequences, roughly 8.6% seen once. The specimen was blood, either unsorted or a sorted T cell fraction (not recorded which). These receptors were collected from a male donor with ankylosing spondylitis or in good health (not recorded which).

At least ten counts were recorded for this clonotype. V is TRBV15 and J is TRBJ2-3, with D possibly TRBD1 on 6 matching bases. The CDR3 runs 15 residues. Germline V gene sequence: CDR1 LNHNV, CDR2 YYDKDF (reference sequence). V was shortened by 0 bases and J by 0 bases, with 7 bases between the two germline ends. The CDR3 reads CATSRDGGSTDTQYF. CDR3 coding DNA: TGTGCCACCAGCAGAGATGGGGGCAGCACAGATACGCAGTATTTT.

About this clonotype: Because it lacks the conserved phenylalanine or tryptophan at the end, this CDR3 is likely a read error. The V gene is TRBV7-2, the J gene TRBJ2-1; D gene ambiguous. Trimming pared 0 bases from V and 0 bases from J, leaving 6 bases between. The germline V gene has CDR1 SGHTA and CDR2 FQGNSA. The CDR3 sequence is 15 residues long. CDR3 residues: CASSLAYSSYNEQFY. DNA for the CDR3: TGTGCCAGCAGCTTAGCCTACAGCTCCTACAATGAGCAGTTCTAC.

This clonotype came up many times. V usage is TRBV11-2 and J usage is TRBJ2-7; possible D gene TRBD1, 6 bases. Between the trimmed V and J ends, which lost 2 bases and 2 bases, there was a span of 10 bases. CDR1 is SGHAT and CDR2 is FQNNGV in the germline V gene. CDR3 length equals 14 residues. CDR3 bases: TGTGCCAGCAGCTTAACGGACAGAACCTACGAGCAGTACTTC. Translating gives CASSLTDRTYEQYF.

This clonotype was seen a handful of times. This sequence joins TRBV12-3 or TRBV12-4 and TRBJ1-2; TRBD1 aligns across 8 bases. V dropped 6 bases and J dropped 3; count of bases not matched to a gene: 3. This CDR3 has 13 residues. CDR3 protein: CASRDRAYYGYTF. CDR3 nucleotide sequence: TGTGCCAGCAGGGACAGGGCCTACTATGGCTACACCTTC.

This clonotype has at least ten counts. V and J are TRBV30 and TRBJ1-3; D unclear. Germline-derived CDR1 and CDR2 are GTSNPN and SVGIG (reference sequence). The CDR3 contains 14 residues. Trimming pared 3 bases from V and 0 bases from J, leaving 9 bases between. In DNA form, the CDR3 reads TGTGCCTGGAGGGGAGGCTACTCTGGAAACACCATATATTTT. Protein: CAWRGGYSGNTIYF. The whole variable domain, remainder taken from reference TRBV30 and TRBJ1-3, is SQTIHQWPATLVQPVGSPLSLECTVEGTSNPNLYWYRQAAGRGLQLLFYSVGIGQISSEVPQNLSASRPQDRQFILSSKKLLLSDSGFYLCAWRGGYSGNTIYFGEGSWLTVV.

The rearrangement joins TRBV10-2 to TRBJ2-1; no reliable D call. The germline V gene has CDR1 WSHSY and CDR2 SAAADI. Trimming removed 10 bases at V and 0 bases at J, with 16 bases between. The CDR3 consists of 15 residues. The CDR3 reads CATRPGRFSYNEQFF. CDR3 DNA sequence: TGCGCCACTCGGCCCGGGCGGTTCTCCTACAATGAGCAGTTCTTC.

This clonotype was picked up many times. This rearrangement joins TRBV18 to TRBJ1-5, with 7 bases fitting TRBD1. There are 14 residues in the CDR3. In germline, CDR1 is KGHSH, CDR2 LQKENI. The J segment lost 4 bases and the V segment lost 5 bases, leaving 5 bases of the junction unmatched. CDR3 region: CASSSGQLNQPQHF. CDR3 DNA sequence: TGTGCCAGCTCATCGGGACAGTTAAATCAGCCCCAGCATTTT.

This clonotype was found many times. In DNA, the CDR3 is TGCGCCAGCAGCTTGAGTTTCAATGAGCAGTTCTTC. It specifies CASSLSFNEQFF. V is TRBV5-1 and J is TRBJ2-1, with D unresolved. Germline CDR1 is SGHRS and CDR2 is YFSETQ. The CDR3 is 12 residues long. The V gene lost 1 base and the J gene lost 6 bases, with 5 bases spanning the gap.

Many counts were recorded for this clonotype. The V and J genes are TRBV9 and TRBJ1-2, with 7 bases identical to TRBD1. The CDR3 length is 14 residues. V shed 2 bases, J shed 0 bases, and the junction held 1 base outside the gene matches. Germline CDR1 SGDLS, CDR2 YYNGEE. The CDR3 DNA follows: TGTGCCAGCAGCGTTGACAGGGCTAACTATGGCTACACCTTC. This gives the protein CASSVDRANYGYTF.

In this sample, this clonotype turned up many times. The V call is TRBV7-8, the J call TRBJ1-2; D is unclear. V was trimmed by 1 base and J by 2 bases, leaving 8 bases between them. Germline lookup yields CDR1 SGHVS and CDR2 FQNEAQ. The CDR3 extends over 14 amino acids. The CDR3 DNA reads as TGTGCCAGCAGCTTAGGGTTGGAAAACTATGGCTACACCTTC. Amino acid sequence: CASSLGLENYGYTF.

This clonotype was seen more than once but under ten times. The chain joins TRBV7-6 to TRBJ2-5, with D maybe TRBD1 (5 bases). V was pared by 5 bases and J by 7 bases, with 23 bases between. The CDR3 is 16 amino acids. Germline lookup yields CDR1 SGHVS and CDR2 FNYEAQ. CDR3 protein: CASSLEYTGPPGTQYF. The CDR3 coding sequence is TGTGCCAGCAGCCTCGAGTATACAGGACCCCCAGGGACCCAGTACTTC.

This clonotype has ten or more counts. The chain links TRBV2 to TRBJ2-4, with 8 bases identical to TRBD2. Germline CDR1 and CDR2: SNHLY and FYNNEI. The CDR3 has 16 residues. The V gene end was trimmed by 7 bases and the J gene end by 8 bases; junction bases not matched to a gene: 16. The CDR3 DNA follows: TGTGCCAGCATATCAAATTATCGCGGGGGGCTCGACATTCAGTACTTC. It translates to CASISNYRGGLDIQYF.

This clonotype was seen at least ten times. This chain links TRBV29-1 with TRBJ1-6, with 7 bases fitting TRBD1. The CDR3 consists of 13 residues. The trim removed 1 base at V and 10 bases at J, leaving 4 bases unmatched. In germline, CDR1 is SQVTM, CDR2 ANQGSEA. CDR3: CSVEVGGESPLHF. The CDR3 DNA is TGCAGCGTTGAAGTAGGGGGCGAGTCACCCCTCCACTTT.

Many counts were recorded for this clonotype. The J gene is TRBJ1-5, the V gene TRBV20-1, with D tentatively TRBD1 (5 bases). CDR1 is DFQATT and CDR2 is SNEGSKA in the germline V gene (reference sequence). The CDR3 sequence is 13 residues long. V lost 4 bases and J 2 bases, leaving 9 bases between the germline ends. CDR3 coding DNA: TGCAGTGCTAATTTCAGGGGCAATCAGCCCCAGCATTTT. Encoded protein: CSANFRGNQPQHF.

This clonotype was observed at least ten times. CDR3: CASSLDIGDNEQFF. The CDR3 nucleotides are TGTGCCAGCAGCTTAGATATAGGAGACAATGAGCAGTTCTTC. J is TRBJ2-1 and V is TRBV7-2; D ambiguous. CDR1 and CDR2 (germline): SGHTA, FQGNSA. With 1 base removed from V and 5 bases from J, the gap between germline ends came to 9 bases. CDR3 length equals 14 residues.

This clonotype was counted ten times or more. The rearrangement uses TRBV6-1 and TRBJ2-1; D call uncertain. Per germline, CDR1 MNHNS and CDR2 SASEGT. CDR3 length equals 14 residues. The V end lost 6 bases, the J end lost 10 bases, and 19 bases lay between the germline ends. The CDR3 loop is CASSSAISTREQFF. The CDR3 DNA is TGTGCCAGCAGCTCCGCAATCTCGACAAGAGAGCAGTTCTTC.